This TCR beta chain was identified in a study of Graves' ophthalmopathy and Graves' hyperthyroidism. Study conclusions and caveats: Separation of ophthalmopathy from stable hyperthyroidism was achieved by a 13-signature model, at 85% to 90% sensitivity and roughly 81% specificity. Thyroid clonotypes that were expanded above 0.001 frequency mostly also appeared in blood.

Germline V lookup: CDR1 SQVTM, CDR2 ANQGSEA. V gave up 7 bases and J gave up 7 bases, with 19 bases separating them. The CDR3 totals 13 residues. Amplification of TCR beta CDR3 regions used RNA transcripts. Second-round multiplex PCR came after a first-round RT-PCR that employed HTBI primers. TCRdb re-analysed the multiplex PCR reads in MiXCR, keeping a single row per CDR3 protein. This sample has some 1.1 million distinct CDR3 sequences, with less than 45% found just once. Hyperthyroidism cases were recent diagnoses of under 2 months' duration in people aged 18 to 65. Certain patients were not enrolled. These were patients with other autoimmune diseases, uncontrolled infections, pregnancy or lactation. A remark on this clonotype: Antigen: not known.

This rearrangement joins TRBV29-1 to TRBJ2-5, with unresolved D. The sequence derives from an adult man with Graves' hyperthyroidism. Input material: peripheral blood or thyroid tissue (not recorded which). The CDR3 spells CSGEAATSGTQYF. CDR3 bases: TGCAGCGGAGAGGCAGCCACCTCGGGGACCCAGTACTTC.